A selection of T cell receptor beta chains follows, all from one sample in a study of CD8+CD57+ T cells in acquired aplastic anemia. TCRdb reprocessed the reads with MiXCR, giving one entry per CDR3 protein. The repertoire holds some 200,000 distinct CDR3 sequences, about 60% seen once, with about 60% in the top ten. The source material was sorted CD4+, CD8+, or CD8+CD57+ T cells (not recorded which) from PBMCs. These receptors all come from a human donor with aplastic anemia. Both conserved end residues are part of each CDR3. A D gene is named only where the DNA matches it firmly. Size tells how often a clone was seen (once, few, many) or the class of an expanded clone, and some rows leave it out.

CDR3 protein: CASSRGQGAETQYF; CDR3 DNA: TGTGCCAGCAGCCGGGGACAGGGAGCAGAGACCCAGTACTTC; CDR3 length: 14; J gene: TRBJ2-5; clone size: NA; D gene: TRBD1; V gene: TRBV7-9
CDR3 protein: CASSGPSGGRRPYEQYF; CDR3 DNA: TGTGCCAGCAGCGGGCCTAGCGGGGGGCGGCGCCCCTACGAGCAGTACTTC; CDR3 length: 17; J gene: TRBJ2-7; clone size: NA; D gene: TRBD2; V gene: TRBV7-2
CDR3 protein: CSAVRGGQFEAFF; CDR3 DNA: TGCAGTGCCGTCCGGGGTGGACAGTTTGAAGCTTTCTTT; CDR3 length: 13; J gene: TRBJ1-1; clone size: many; D gene: NA; V gene: TRBV20-1
CDR3 protein: CASSRGTSGNSYEQYF; CDR3 DNA: TGTGCCAGCAGTCGCGGGACTAGCGGGAACTCCTACGAGCAGTACTTC; CDR3 length: 16; J gene: TRBJ2-7; clone size: NA; D gene: TRBD2; V gene: TRBV11-3
CDR3 protein: CASNREGINSPLHF; CDR3 DNA: TGTGCCAGCAACAGGGAGGGAATTAATTCACCCCTCCACTTT; CDR3 length: 14; J gene: TRBJ1-6; clone size: NA; D gene: NA; V gene: TRBV9
CDR3 protein: CAISQRGGDRVEAFF; CDR3 DNA: TGTGCCATCAGCCAAAGGGGAGGGGATCGGGTTGAAGCTTTCTTT; CDR3 length: 15; J gene: TRBJ1-1; clone size: NA; D gene: NA; V gene: TRBV10-3
CDR3 protein: CAIREVGVEQFF; CDR3 DNA: TGTGCCATCAGGGAGGTGGGGGTTGAGCAGTTCTTC; CDR3 length: 12; J gene: TRBJ2-1; clone size: few; D gene: NA; V gene: TRBV10-3
CDR3 protein: CASRDRRRGVDNEQFF; CDR3 DNA: TGTGCCAGCCGGGACCGGCGGCGGGGGGTAGACAATGAGCAGTTCTTC; CDR3 length: 16; J gene: TRBJ2-1; clone size: NA; D gene: TRBD2; V gene: TRBV7-8
CDR3 protein: CASSLAHSQGEEFF; CDR3 DNA: TGCGCCAGCAGCTTGGCCCATAGCCAGGGGGAGGAGTTCTTC; CDR3 length: 14; J gene: TRBJ2-1; clone size: NA; D gene: NA; V gene: TRBV5-1
CDR3 protein: CATNSDITLEQFF; CDR3 DNA: TGTGCCACCAACTCCGACATAACACTTGAGCAGTTCTTC; CDR3 length: 13; J gene: TRBJ2-1; clone size: few; D gene: NA; V gene: TRBV10-3
CDR3 protein: CAISRDKYSNQPQHF; CDR3 DNA: TGTGCCATCTCAAGGGACAAGTATAGCAATCAGCCCCAGCATTTT; CDR3 length: 15; J gene: TRBJ1-5; clone size: few; D gene: NA; V gene: TRBV10-3